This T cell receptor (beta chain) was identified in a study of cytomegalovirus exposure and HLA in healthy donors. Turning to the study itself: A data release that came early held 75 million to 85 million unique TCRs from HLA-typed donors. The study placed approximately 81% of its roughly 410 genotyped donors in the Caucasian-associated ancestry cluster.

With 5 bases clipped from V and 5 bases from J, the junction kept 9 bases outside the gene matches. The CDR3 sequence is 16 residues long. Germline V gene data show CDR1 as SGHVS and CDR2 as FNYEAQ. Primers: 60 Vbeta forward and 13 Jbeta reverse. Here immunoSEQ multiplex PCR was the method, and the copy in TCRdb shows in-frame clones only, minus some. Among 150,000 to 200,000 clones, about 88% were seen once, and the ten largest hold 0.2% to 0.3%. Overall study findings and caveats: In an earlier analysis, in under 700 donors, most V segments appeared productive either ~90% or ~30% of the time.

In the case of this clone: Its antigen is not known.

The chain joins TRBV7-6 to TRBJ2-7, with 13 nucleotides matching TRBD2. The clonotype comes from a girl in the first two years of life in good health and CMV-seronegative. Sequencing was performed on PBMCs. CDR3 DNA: TGTGCCAGCAGCCCCTGGACTAGCGGGAGCAGGGACGAGCAGTACTTC. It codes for CASSPWTSGSRDEQYF.